The TCR beta chain under discussion was sequenced for a study of cytomegalovirus exposure and HLA in healthy donors (dated by TCRdb to the late 2010s). With regard to the full study: An earlier analysis of roughly 630 of the donors reported 250 to 300 Gb of sequence data and roughly 110 million unique TCR beta sequences from 150 million to 200 million T cells. Four or five DR-DQ haplotypes were treated as single units for association and clustering because of strong linkage in the cohort. A separate validation cohort of about 110 different subjects was used in addition to the roughly 720-subject first cohort. Every discovery cohort repertoire had been produced on one sequencing platform. To predict cytomegalovirus infection status, the study brought together high-throughput TCR immunosequencing, statistical association of individual TCRs with disease status, and machine learning. Rather than drawing on any new phenotypic data, the later analysis identified candidate immune exposures from TCR beta sequences and the way those sequences occurred across donors. A later analysis re-analyzed previously published TCR beta repertoires from 666 donors and added high-resolution HLA genotyping to study TCR occurrence patterns. An earlier analysis of several hundred of the donors applied high-throughput TCR beta sequencing to assess whether each TCR beta V gene segment acted as functional or pseudogenic. Donor age, sex, ethnicity and CMV serostatus were compiled together with the repertoire data. The study aimed to test whether cataloging public T cell receptors could reveal signatures of past pathogen exposure. A later genetic analysis took genome-wide SNP genotypes for 398 of the 666 donors and used that subset as a discovery cohort. Among some 410 genotyped donors of the cohort, an average of around 240,000 unique TCR beta nucleotide sequences were sequenced per donor, roughly 18% of them non-productive. The number of donors typed differed by locus, with 629-630 for A, B, C, DRB1 and DQB1, roughly 520 for DQA1, 600 to 610 for DPA1, and about 450 for DPB1. Both class I and class II loci were covered by HLA typing, at four-digit resolution. The study profiled the T cell repertoires of about 640 subjects by immunosequencing and related them to cytomegalovirus serostatus. An early release that covered about 640 HLA-typed donors contained about 300 gigabases of sequencing data and tens of millions of unique TCR sequences. Among the roughly 400 genotyped donors, around 79% belonged to the genetic ancestry cluster associated with self-reported Caucasian donors.

Points the paper makes about the study in general: Fewer than 20 rarely observed V segments, including chromosome 9 orphons, were excluded from the earlier analysis of several hundred of the donors because counts were too low. In a later analysis, TCR association rates were found to vary across HLA loci, with the most associated TCRs seen for DRB1 alleles and the fewest for HLA-C alleles. V-gene and J-gene trimming of TCR beta chains was associated with a missense DCLRE1C variant in a later genetic analysis, and the association was replicated in an independent cohort. Roughly uniform sequencing depth across donors was assumed in presence/absence analyses, although this assumption may not hold. A later analysis reported that several top co-occurrence clusters appeared linked to parvovirus B19, influenza, CMV and Epstein-Barr virus. An earlier analysis of around 600 of the donors showed that most TCR beta V segments appeared in productive rearrangements either about 90% or about 30% of the time, which broadly matched IMGT annotations. It was suggested by the authors that the approach could potentially be generalized to other disease states and immunological phenotypes. Some IMGT-functional V segments, including TRBV6-2 and TRBV6-3, could not be told apart with the 87-base-pair reads, so those segments were excluded. In the study, 150 to 200 TCR beta chains were listed as associated with cytomegalovirus. In a later genetic analysis, fewer N-insertions in productive TCRs were reported among donors in an Asian-associated ancestry cluster than the 666-donor mean. The cohort was sequenced for TCR beta chains only, and without alpha or paired-chain data the features that could be detected were limited. Strong co-occurrence of HLA alleles, especially DR and DQ, made assigning TCR associations to individual alleles difficult. A later analysis found that HLA-associated TCR beta chains were more clonally expanded and had lower generation probabilities than equally common non-associated chains. A further reported finding was that TCR beta sequences accurately predicted the HLA-A and HLA-B alleles for most subjects in the first cohort. A cluster of highly shared sequence variants was judged likely to represent a technical artifact of the sequencing pipeline. In a later analysis, 15,000 to 20,000 TCR beta sequences were associated with specific HLA alleles at a false discovery rate of 0.05. The classifier was reported to diagnose cytomegalovirus status with high specificity and sensitivity in both the original and validation cohorts. Because HLA typing was missing for some donors at each locus, association tests included only the typed subset. Most CMV-associated TCR beta chains appeared to be HLA-restricted in a later analysis, and the HLA associations seemed to be driven largely by CMV exposure. Immune exposure information for the cohort was limited to CMV serostatus. In vitro tests confirmed that a few of the cytomegalovirus-associated TCR beta chains recognize cytomegalovirus antigens. Linkage disequilibrium might explain the correlated functional status among segregating V segments, but an unknown experimental factor could not be ruled out. Most TCR sequences were observed very rarely across donors, whereas some public TCRs were present in many individuals.

The library was built by means of the immunoSEQ multiplex PCR assay. The multiplex PCR relied on a mix of 60 forward primers for TCR Vbeta segments and 13 reverse primers for TCR Jbeta segments. Amplification of the CDR3 region of rearranged TCR beta genes was performed with a multiplex PCR assay on genomic DNA. On the Illumina HiSeq System, the amplified TCR beta libraries were sequenced as 87-base-pair reads. On the study's bioinformatics: A later analysis counted tens of millions of unique TCR beta chains across the 550 to 700 repertoires, and roughly 10 million of these chains were shared by at least two donors. To remove PCR and sequencing errors, raw reads were error-corrected and collapsed into unique sequences using a nearest-neighbor algorithm that merged closely related sequences. V, D and J gene segments were assigned by aligning CDR3 sequences to IMGT reference sequences. For a sequence to be retained, at least a six-nucleotide match to both a V gene segment and a J gene segment was required. Rearrangements were called productive when the CDR3 lacked stop codons and stayed in frame with V and J; all others were non-productive. CDR3 was defined by IMGT convention, running from the second conserved V-encoded cysteine to the conserved J-encoded phenylalanine. The earlier analysis of fewer than 750 of the donors excluded sequences that lacked an unambiguous match to a single V gene segment. In an earlier analysis of 587 of the donors, V segments were called functional above 56.7% productive rearrangements and were called segregating when the between-donor standard deviation exceeded 5%. A statistical classification framework was developed to diagnose cytomegalovirus status using the catalog of TCR beta chain sequences. V and J gene assignment, in a later analysis, came from comparing TCR nucleotide sequences with IMGT/GENE-DB human TR gene sequences. Using the TCRdist pipeline, a later analysis assigned CDR3 sequences along with most-parsimonious VDJ recombination scenarios. A later analysis defined each TCR beta chain by its CDR3 amino acid sequence plus V-gene family, and excluded reads lacking a unique V-gene family. As a way to deal with suspected cross-contamination and a sequencing artifact, a later analysis dropped 450 to 600 nucleotide sequences that were highly shared and had low generation probability. In a later analysis, a clonal expansion index was calculated for each public chain from normalized within-repertoire ranks of inferred template counts. In a later analysis, generation probabilities were computed with a VDJ recombination model fitted to out-of-frame rearrangements, and the resulting probabilities were checked against IGoR. In a later analysis, hypergeometric tests were used to score TCR-TCR, TCR-HLA and TCR-CMV co-occurrence, with a repertoire-size bias correction applied to TCR pairs. To estimate false discovery rates, a later analysis permuted the HLA or CMV assignments 20 times. In a later analysis, co-occurring TCRs were grouped with DBSCAN, and TCRdist sequence similarity was added when clustering was performed within HLA-allele-positive subsets. Co-occurrence clustering excluded repertoires with fewer than 30,000 or more than 120,000 public chains, plus five with anomalous nucleotide sharing. Here the immuneACCESS table is served through TCRdb, limited to in-frame sequences with V and J called. Missing clones are a known gap in these copies; in checked studies unresolved V genes cover under half, and the rest lacks a known reason. The V and J calls and the clone size are those of that table, but D and trimming were determined from the DNA. The sample table records about 140,000 clones; approximately 62% of these occur just once. Together, the top ten hold approximately 1.7% of the sample.

The CDR3, cysteine through phenylalanine, is 13 amino acids long. The sequence is cut down to CDR3 DNA, 39 bases in frame from base 1. The junction shows trimming of 6 bases on V and 7 bases on J, and the gene matches do not reach 6 bases of it. CDR1 and CDR2 (SNHLY, FYNNEI) derive from the germline V gene. In its sample, this clone was seen a few times. Its antigen remains undetermined. One base away there is no much larger clone; base qualities are not given. The cohort was made up of 666 healthy bone marrow donors. At the time of sampling, all cohort members were nominally healthy, though unrecorded immune exposures were likely present. Of the 700 or so cohort members, roughly 300 had positive CMV serostatus and fewer than 450 had negative CMV serostatus, and CMV serostatus was not recorded for the donor. A peripheral blood sample was provided by each donor, and peripheral blood mononuclear cells were used for TCR beta sequencing. The Qiagen DNeasy Blood Extraction Kit was used to extract genomic DNA from the blood cell samples.

The V gene is TRBV2 and the J gene is TRBJ2-1; 7 central nucleotides agree with TRBD2. The sequencing input was PBMCs. This clonotype was sampled from a human donor in good health. The nucleotide sequence is TGTGCCAGCAGAGGTAGGCGGGGGAATGAGCAGTTCTTC. It translates as CASRGRRGNEQFF.